This T cell receptor (beta chain) derives from a study of cytomegalovirus exposure and HLA in healthy donors (dated by TCRdb to the late 2010s). About the full investigation: According to a later analysis, the roughly 120 validation repertoires were produced on the same platform as the roughly 700 repertoires of the first cohort. The study was designed to test whether signatures of past pathogen exposure could be identified by cataloging public T cell receptors. A separate validation cohort of roughly 110 different subjects was used in addition to the roughly 700-subject first cohort. The study combined high-throughput TCR immunosequencing, statistical association of individual TCRs with disease status, and machine learning to predict cytomegalovirus infection status.

Of note for this clone: Its antigen specificity is not known. Base quality data are lacking; no much larger clone is found one base away.

Broad study findings and their caveats: Most TCR sequences were observed very rarely across donors, whereas some public TCRs were present in many individuals. A few of the identified cytomegalovirus-associated TCR beta chains were confirmed in vitro to be specific for cytomegalovirus antigens. A later analysis had no HLA typing for the validation cohort, so co-occurrence there was scored across all 110 or so repertoires. The authors suggested that the approach could potentially be extended to other disease states and immunological phenotypes. The classifier was reported to diagnose cytomegalovirus status with high specificity and sensitivity in both the original and validation cohorts. In a later analysis, TCRs clustered in the first cohort were found to also tend to co-occur in the approximately 120 validation repertoires, with approximately 93% of cluster scores above 0. The study gave a list of more than 150 TCR beta chains associated with cytomegalovirus.

The donors belonged to the validation cohort of about 120 subjects, which was separate from the roughly 700-subject first cohort. Library generation was performed with the immunoSEQ multiplex PCR assay. As for the authors' bioinformatics: A statistical classification framework was built to diagnose cytomegalovirus status from the catalog of TCR beta chain sequences. The table comes from immuneACCESS by way of TCRdb, which keeps in-frame sequences with V and J called. Part of the clones is missing from these tables; in studies checked, under half for an unresolved V gene and the rest for unknown reasons. V and J calls and clone size come straight from that table; D and trimming were deduced from the DNA. In all, the sample holds fewer than 130,000 clones, and approximately 89% of those were seen once. The ten largest clones represent 1.5% to 2% of the sample. The germline V gene provides CDR1 SGHTA and CDR2 FQGNSA. The CDR3 contains 16 residues, cysteine and phenylalanine counted. Solely the CDR3 DNA is kept, with 48 bases framed from the first base. Deletion took 5 bases off V and 3 bases off J, with a span of 19 bases between the germline ends.

The sequence joins TRBV7-2 to TRBJ1-2; a tentative D call is TRBD1 (6 bases match). The receptor comes from a woman aged 18-30 years in good health and CMV-seronegative. Sequencing was performed on PBMCs. For the CDR3, the sequence is CASSPYFRDTYYGYTF. Here is the DNA: TGTGCCAGCAGCCCTTACTTTCGGGACACCTACTATGGCTACACCTTC.